This TCR beta chain was sequenced in a study of cytomegalovirus exposure and HLA in healthy donors. In the case of this clone: Its antigen remains unidentified.

Findings and limits, study-wide: According to an earlier analysis, most TCR beta V segments yielded productive rearrangements about 87% or about 30% of the time. A later analysis linked 15,000 to 20,000 TCR beta sequences to HLA alleles at 0.05 false discovery rate.

Primers for the PCR totalled 60 Vbeta and 13 Jbeta. Clones were read by immunoSEQ multiplex PCR, and TCRdb kept only the in-frame ones, dropping some. The sample lists more than 150,000 clones, 76% occurring once. The sample consisted of PBMCs. This TCR was recovered from a man aged 18 to 35 in good health and CMV-seronegative.

The CDR3 spells CASSRDNKTFYNEQFF. CDR3 DNA sequence: TGCGCCAGCAGCCGCGATAATAAGACTTTCTACAATGAGCAGTTCTTC. The rearrangement links TRBV4-1 to TRBJ2-1, with D uncertain. Trimming cost V 4 bases and J 3 bases, with 16 bases left between them. The germline V gene has CDR1 MGHRA and CDR2 YSYEKL. CDR3 length: 16 residues.